This passage covers 5 T cell receptor beta chains from one sample sequenced in a study of post-analysis software for immune sequencing data. Study-level points and caveats: Roughly five TRBV segments occurring more often in patients than controls included TRBV5-6, TRBV5-1 and TRBV20-1.

No antigens are known for them. TCR beta cDNA libraries included unique molecular identifiers. TCRdb re-derived calls from the PCR reads in MiXCR, one entry per CDR3 protein. The repertoire consists of hundreds of thousands of distinct CDR3 sequences, with 40% to 50% occurring once and the leading ten covering under 2%. The sample taken for sequencing was blood. These receptors were collected from a girl between 5 and 17 years old with multiple sclerosis.

This clonotype was observed a handful of times. The genes are TRBV5-1 and TRBJ2-4; TRBD2 might be the D (7 bases). Near its end, the DNA agrees better with TRBJ2-7, so the J call may be wrong. Germline lookup yields CDR1 SGHRS and CDR2 YFSETQ. The CDR3 runs to 18 residues. CDR3 coding DNA: TGCGCCAGCAGCCCCAGAGGGGGAGGGGGAGACAGAGTCTACGAGCAGTACTTC. Its protein product is CASSPRGGGGDRVYEQYF.

This clonotype was seen only a few times. The chain carries TRBV6-1 and TRBJ2-3; the D gene is possibly TRBD1 (5 bases). V lost 5 bases to trimming and J lost 2 bases, with 17 bases between them. The CDR3 is 16 residues long. Germline V gene lookup returns CDR1 MNHNS and CDR2 SASEGT. The CDR3 DNA reads TGTGCCAGCAGTCCTACGTTGGGGCCCTACACAGATACGCAGTATTTT. Translating gives CASSPTLGPYTDTQYF.

CDR3: CASSSREGEDIQYF. Here the CDR3 DNA reads TGTGCCAGCAGCTCTCGGGAGGGGGAGGACATTCAGTACTTC. The chain combines TRBV7-9 with TRBJ2-4, with TRBD2 matching 8 bases. The CDR3 spans 14 residues. V lost 4 bases, J lost 8 bases, and 7 bases stayed unmatched. CDR1 and CDR2 from the germline V gene are SEHNR and FQNEAQ (reference sequence).

The chain links TRBV5-6 to TRBJ1-2; D remains ambiguous. The V end was cut by 4 bases, the J end by 8 bases, with 12 bases between. Germline V gene sequence: CDR1 SGHDT, CDR2 YYEEEE. The CDR3 covers 12 residues. CDR3 DNA sequence: TGTGCCAGCAGCCTAAGGACGGAGGGCTACACCTTC. This sequence encodes CASSLRTEGYTF.

There are a few counts of this clonotype. The V gene is TRBV20-1, the J gene TRBJ2-3; 11 bases line up with TRBD2. After removal of 6 bases from V and 6 bases from J, the junction contained 8 bases not matched to a gene. This CDR3 spans 14 amino acids. CDR1 and CDR2 (germline): DFQATT, SNEGSKA (reference sequence). CDR3 amino acids: CSAWTSGFGDTQYF. CDR3 DNA: TGCAGTGCGTGGACTAGCGGGTTCGGCGATACGCAGTATTTT.